This T cell receptor (beta chain) was identified during a study of T cells in Graves' hyperthyroidism and ophthalmopathy. In the study overall: The authors collected peripheral blood at initial diagnosis, before any treatment.

V lost 4 bases to trimming and J lost 4 bases, with 17 bases between them. The CDR3 is 15 amino acids. Germline CDR1 is MNHEY and CDR2 is SMNVEV (reference sequence). Amplification targeted TCR beta CDR3 regions from RNA transcripts. The HTBI primer set served for first-round RT-PCR of the TCR CDR3. TCRdb reanalysed the multiplex PCR reads using MiXCR and keeps one entry per CDR3 protein. Of approximately 690,000 distinct CDR3 sequences in the sample, roughly 15% were seen once. Each person with ophthalmopathy scored at least 3 on the Clinical Activity Score, reached NOSPECS grade 4 or higher, and had been ill under 3 months.

The sequence came from a woman between 50 and 59 years old with Graves' ophthalmopathy. The chain recombines TRBV27 with TRBJ2-7, with D possibly being TRBD1 or TRBD2 (5 bases each). The material sequenced was blood. CDR3 in DNA: TGTGCCAGCAGTTCTACTCCGGGACGATCTTACGAGCAGTACTTC. Its translation is CASSSTPGRSYEQYF.